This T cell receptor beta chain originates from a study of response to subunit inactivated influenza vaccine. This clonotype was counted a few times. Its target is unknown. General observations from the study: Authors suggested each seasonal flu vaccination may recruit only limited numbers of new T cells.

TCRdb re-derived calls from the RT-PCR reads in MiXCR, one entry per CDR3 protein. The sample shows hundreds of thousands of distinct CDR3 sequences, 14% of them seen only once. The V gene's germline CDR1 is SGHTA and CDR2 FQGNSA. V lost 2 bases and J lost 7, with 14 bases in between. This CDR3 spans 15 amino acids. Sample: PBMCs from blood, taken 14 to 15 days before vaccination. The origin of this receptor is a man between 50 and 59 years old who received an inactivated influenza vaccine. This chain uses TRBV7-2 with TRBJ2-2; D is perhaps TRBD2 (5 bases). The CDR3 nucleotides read TGTGCCAGCAGCTTATCCGGGAAGCGCAACGGGGAGCTGTTTTTT. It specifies CASSLSGKRNGELFF.